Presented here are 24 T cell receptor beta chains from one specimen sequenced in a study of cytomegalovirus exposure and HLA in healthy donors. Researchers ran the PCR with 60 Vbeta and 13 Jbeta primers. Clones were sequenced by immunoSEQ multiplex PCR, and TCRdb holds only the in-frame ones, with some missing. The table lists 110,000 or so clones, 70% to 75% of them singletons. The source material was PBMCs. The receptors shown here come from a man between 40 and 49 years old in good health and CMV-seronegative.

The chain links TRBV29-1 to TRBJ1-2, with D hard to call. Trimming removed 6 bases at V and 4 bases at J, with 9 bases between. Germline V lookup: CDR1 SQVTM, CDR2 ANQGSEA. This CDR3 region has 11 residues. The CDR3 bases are TGCAGCGTCCCCGCAGGCTATGGCTACACCTTC. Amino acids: CSVPAGYGYTF.

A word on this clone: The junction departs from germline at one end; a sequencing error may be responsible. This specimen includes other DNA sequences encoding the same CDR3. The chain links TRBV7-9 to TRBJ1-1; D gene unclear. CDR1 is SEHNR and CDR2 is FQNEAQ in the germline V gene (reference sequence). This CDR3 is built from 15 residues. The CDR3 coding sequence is TGTGCTAGCAGCTTAGGTGAGGTTCTGAACACTGAAGCTTTCTTT. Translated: CASSLGEVLNTEAFF. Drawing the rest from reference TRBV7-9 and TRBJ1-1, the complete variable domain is DTGVSQNPRHKITKRGQNVTFRCDPISEHNRLYWYRQTLGQGPEFLTYFQNEAQLEKSRLLSDRFSAERPKGSFSTLEIQRTEQGDSAMYLCASSLGEVLNTEAFFGQGTRLTVV.

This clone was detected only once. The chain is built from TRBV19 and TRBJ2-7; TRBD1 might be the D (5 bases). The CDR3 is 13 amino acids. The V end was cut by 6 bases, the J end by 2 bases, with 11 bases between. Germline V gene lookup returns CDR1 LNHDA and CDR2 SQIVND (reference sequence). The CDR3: CASSSREAYEQYF. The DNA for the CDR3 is TGTGCCAGTAGCAGCAGGGAAGCCTACGAGCAGTACTTC.

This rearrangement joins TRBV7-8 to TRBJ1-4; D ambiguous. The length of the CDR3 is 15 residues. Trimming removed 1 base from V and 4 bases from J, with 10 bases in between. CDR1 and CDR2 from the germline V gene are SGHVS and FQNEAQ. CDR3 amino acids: CASSLVGRFNEKLFF. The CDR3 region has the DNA TGTGCCAGCAGCTTAGTAGGCAGGTTTAATGAAAAACTGTTTTTT.

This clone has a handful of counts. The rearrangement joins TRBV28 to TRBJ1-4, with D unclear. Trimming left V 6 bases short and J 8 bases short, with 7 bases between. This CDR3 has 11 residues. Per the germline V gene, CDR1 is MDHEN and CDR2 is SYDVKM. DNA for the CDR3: TGTGCCAGCAGGGGCTGGGAAAAACTGTTTTTT. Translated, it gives CASRGWEKLFF. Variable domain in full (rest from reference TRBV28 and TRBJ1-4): DVKVTQSSRYLVKRTGEKVFLECVQDMDHENMFWYRQDPGLGLRLIYFSYDVKMKEKGDIPEGYSVSREKKERFSLILESASTNQTSMYLCASRGWEKLFFGSGTQLSVL.

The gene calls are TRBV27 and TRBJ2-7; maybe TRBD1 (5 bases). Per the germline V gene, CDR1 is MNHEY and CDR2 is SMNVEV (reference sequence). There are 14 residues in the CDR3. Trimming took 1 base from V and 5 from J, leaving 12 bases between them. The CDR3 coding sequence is TGTGCCAGCAGTTTATTCCCAGGGTACAACGAGCAGTACTTC. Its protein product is CASSLFPGYNEQYF.

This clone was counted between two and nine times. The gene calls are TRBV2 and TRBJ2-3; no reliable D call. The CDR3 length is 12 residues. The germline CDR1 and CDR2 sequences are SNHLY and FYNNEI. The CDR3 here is CASVAWSDTQYF. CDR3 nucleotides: TGTGCGAGTGTAGCATGGTCGGATACGCAGTATTTT.

The CDR3 DNA reads as TGTGCCAGCAGCACAAGAGGGGGGGGTTATAATTCACCCCTCCACTTT. The encoded protein is CASSTRGGGYNSPLHF. The chain carries TRBV21-1 and TRBJ1-6. TRBV21-1 is tagged as a pseudogene. The CDR3 is 16 residues long.

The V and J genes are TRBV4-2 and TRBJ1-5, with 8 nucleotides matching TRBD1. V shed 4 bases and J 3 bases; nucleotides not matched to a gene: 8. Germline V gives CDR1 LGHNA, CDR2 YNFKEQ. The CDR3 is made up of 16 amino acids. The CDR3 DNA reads TGTGCCAGCAGCCGAGAGGGACAGGTTAACAATCAGCCCCAGCATTTT. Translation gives CASSREGQVNNQPQHF.

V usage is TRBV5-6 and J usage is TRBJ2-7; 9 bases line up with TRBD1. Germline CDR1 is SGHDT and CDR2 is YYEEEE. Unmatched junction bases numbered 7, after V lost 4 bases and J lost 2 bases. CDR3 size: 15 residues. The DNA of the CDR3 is TGTGCCAGCAGCGCCGACAGGGGGGCTACCTACGAGCAGTACTTC. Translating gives CASSADRGATYEQYF.

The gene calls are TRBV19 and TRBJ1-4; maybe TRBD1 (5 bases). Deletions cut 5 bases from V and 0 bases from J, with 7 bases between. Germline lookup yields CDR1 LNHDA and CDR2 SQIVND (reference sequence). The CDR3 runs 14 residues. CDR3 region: CASSDSATNEKLFF. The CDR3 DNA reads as TGTGCCAGTAGTGACAGTGCAACTAATGAAAAACTGTTTTTT. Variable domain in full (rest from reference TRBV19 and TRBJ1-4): DGGITQSPKYLFRKEGQNVTLSCEQNLNHDAMYWYRQDPGQGLRLIYYSQIVNDFQKGDIAEGYSVSREKKESFPLTVTSAQKNPTAFYLCASSDSATNEKLFFGSGTQLSVL.

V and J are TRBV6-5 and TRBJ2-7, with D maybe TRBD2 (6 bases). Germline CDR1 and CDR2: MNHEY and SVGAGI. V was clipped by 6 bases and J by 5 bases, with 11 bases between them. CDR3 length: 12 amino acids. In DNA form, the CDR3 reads TGTGCCAGCAGAACACCTAGCGACGAGCAGTACTTC. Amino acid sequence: CASRTPSDEQYF.

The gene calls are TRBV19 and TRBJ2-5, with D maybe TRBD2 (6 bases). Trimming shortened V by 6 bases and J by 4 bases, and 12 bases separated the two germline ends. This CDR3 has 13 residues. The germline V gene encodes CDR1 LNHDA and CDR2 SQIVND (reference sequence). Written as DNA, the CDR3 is TGTGCCAGTAGCATTCAAGCGGGAGAGACCCAGTACTTC. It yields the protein CASSIQAGETQYF.

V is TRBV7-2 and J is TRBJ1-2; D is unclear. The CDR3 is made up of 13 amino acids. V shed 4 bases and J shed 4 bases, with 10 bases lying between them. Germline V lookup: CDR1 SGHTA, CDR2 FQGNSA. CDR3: CASSSTPIYGYTF. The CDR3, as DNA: TGTGCCAGCAGCTCGACACCCATCTATGGCTACACCTTC. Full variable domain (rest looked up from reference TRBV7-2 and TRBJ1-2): GAGVSQSPSNKVTEKGKDVELRCDPISGHTALYWYRQSLGQGLEFLIYFQGNSAPDKSGLPSDRFSAERTGGSVSTLTIQRTQQEDSAVYLCASSSTPIYGYTFGSGTRLTVV.

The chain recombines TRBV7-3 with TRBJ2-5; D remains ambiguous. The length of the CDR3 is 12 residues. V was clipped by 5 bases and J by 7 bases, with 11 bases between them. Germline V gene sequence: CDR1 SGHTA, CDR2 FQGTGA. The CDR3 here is CASSGLSGTQYF. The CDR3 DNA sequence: TGTGCCAGCAGCGGGCTATCCGGGACCCAGTACTTC.

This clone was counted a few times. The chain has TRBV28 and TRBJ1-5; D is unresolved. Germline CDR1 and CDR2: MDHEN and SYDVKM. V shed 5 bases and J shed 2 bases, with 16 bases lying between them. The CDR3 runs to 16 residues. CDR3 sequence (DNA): TGTGCCAGCAGTACCTGGGAGGAGGTGGGCAATCAGCCCCAGCATTTT. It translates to CASSTWEEVGNQPQHF. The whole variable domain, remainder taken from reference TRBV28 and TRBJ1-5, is DVKVTQSSRYLVKRTGEKVFLECVQDMDHENMFWYRQDPGLGLRLIYFSYDVKMKEKGDIPEGYSVSREKKERFSLILESASTNQTSMYLCASSTWEEVGNQPQHFGDGTRLSIL.

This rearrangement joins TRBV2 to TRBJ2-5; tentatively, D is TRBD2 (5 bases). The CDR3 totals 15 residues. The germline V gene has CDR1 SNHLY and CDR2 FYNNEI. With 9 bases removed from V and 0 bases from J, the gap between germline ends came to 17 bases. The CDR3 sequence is CASVMSDYYQETQYF. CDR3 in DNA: TGTGCCAGTGTGATGTCAGACTATTACCAAGAGACCCAGTACTTC.

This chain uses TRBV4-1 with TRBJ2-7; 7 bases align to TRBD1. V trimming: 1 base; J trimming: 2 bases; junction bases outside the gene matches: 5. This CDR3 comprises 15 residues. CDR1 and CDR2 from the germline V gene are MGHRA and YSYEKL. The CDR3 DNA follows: TGCGCCAGCAGCCAAGTTCTCGGACAGGCCTACGAGCAGTACTTC. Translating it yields CASSQVLGQAYEQYF.

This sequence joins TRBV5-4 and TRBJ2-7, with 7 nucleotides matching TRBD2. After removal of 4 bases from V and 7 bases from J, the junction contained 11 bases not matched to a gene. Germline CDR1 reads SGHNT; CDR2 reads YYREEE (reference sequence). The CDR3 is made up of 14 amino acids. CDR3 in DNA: TGTGCCAGCAGCGGGGGGGGTAGGGTGGAGGAGCAGTACTTC. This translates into CASSGGGRVEEQYF.

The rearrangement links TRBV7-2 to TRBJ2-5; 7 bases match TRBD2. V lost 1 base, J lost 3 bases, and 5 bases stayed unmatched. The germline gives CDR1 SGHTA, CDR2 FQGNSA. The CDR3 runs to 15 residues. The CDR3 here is CASSLVAGREETQYF. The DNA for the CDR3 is TGTGCCAGCAGCTTAGTCGCAGGGAGGGAAGAGACCCAGTACTTC.

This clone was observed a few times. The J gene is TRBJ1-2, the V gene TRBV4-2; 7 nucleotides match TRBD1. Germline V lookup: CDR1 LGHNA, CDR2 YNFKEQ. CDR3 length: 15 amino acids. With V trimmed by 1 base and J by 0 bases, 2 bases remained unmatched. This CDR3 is CASSQAGQSNYGYTF. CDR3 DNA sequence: TGTGCCAGCAGCCAAGCGGGACAGTCTAACTATGGCTACACCTTC.

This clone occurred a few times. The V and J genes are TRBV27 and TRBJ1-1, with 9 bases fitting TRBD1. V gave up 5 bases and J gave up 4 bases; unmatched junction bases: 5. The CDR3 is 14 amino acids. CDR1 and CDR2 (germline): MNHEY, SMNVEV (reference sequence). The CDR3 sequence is CASSLRDRATEAFF. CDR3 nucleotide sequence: TGTGCCAGCAGTCTCCGGGACAGGGCCACTGAAGCTTTCTTT.

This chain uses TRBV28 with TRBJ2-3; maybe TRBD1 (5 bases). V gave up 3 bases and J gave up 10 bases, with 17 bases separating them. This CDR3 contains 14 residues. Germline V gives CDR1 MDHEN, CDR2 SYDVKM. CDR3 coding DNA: TGTGCCAGCAGTTTGGACCCCAACAGGCGAGCGCAGTATTTT. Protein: CASSLDPNRRAQYF.

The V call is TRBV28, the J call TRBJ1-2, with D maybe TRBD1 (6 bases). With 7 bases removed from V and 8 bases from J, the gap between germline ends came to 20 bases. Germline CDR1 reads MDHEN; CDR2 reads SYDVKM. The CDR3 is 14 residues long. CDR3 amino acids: CASTTGGADWGYTF. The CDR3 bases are TGTGCCAGCACCACCGGGGGGGCCGACTGGGGCTACACCTTC.